This T cell receptor (beta chain) was captured in a study of T-cell memory formation after mild COVID-19. Each CDR3 protein is one row after TCRdb ran MiXCR on the 5' RACE reads. The table includes fewer than 600,000 distinct CDR3 sequences, roughly 20% detected once. The receptor comes from an adult woman who had mild COVID-19 (a few samples of this study predate the infection). Cell type and time point are not known. The sequenced material came from PBMCs or a T cell subset sorted from them (not recorded which).

The DNA of the CDR3 is TGTGCCAGAAGGGCAGGCTTCTCTGGGGCCAACGTCCTGACTTTC. This codes for CARRAGFSGANVLTF. The chain links TRBV2 to TRBJ2-6, with D hard to call. The CDR3 totals 15 residues. Germline assignment: CDR1 SNHLY and CDR2 FYNNEI. Trimming stripped 9 bases from V and 0 bases from J, with 12 bases between.